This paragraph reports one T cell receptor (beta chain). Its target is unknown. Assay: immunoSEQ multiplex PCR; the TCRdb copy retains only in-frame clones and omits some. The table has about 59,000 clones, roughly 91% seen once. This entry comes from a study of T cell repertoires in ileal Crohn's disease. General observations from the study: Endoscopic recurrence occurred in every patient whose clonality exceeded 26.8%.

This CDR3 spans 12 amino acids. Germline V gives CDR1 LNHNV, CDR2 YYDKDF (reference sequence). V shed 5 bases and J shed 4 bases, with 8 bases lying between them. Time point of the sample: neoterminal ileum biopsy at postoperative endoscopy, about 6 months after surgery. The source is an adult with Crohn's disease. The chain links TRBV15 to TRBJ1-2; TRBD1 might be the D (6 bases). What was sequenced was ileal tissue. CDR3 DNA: TGTGCCACCAGCGAGGACAGCTATGGCTACACCTTC. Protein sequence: CATSEDSYGYTF.